This T cell receptor (beta chain) was sequenced for a study of T cells after yellow fever vaccination. General study points: FACS-sorted repertoires could contain abundant clonotypes contaminating from the bulk population. Clonotype sharing between CD4 and CD8 compartments was small. Booster samples showed a return of most primary-vaccination clones (almost 97% CD4, about 85% CD8).

This clonotype was observed many times. Antigen unknown. Generation of TCR cDNA used 5'RACE template switching (which added a universal primer site and UMIs). TCRdb passed the 5' RACE reads through MiXCR, listing each CDR3 protein once. The sample records 200,000 to 250,000 distinct CDR3 sequences, under 3.5% being singletons. The specimen comprised CD4+ T cells sorted from PBMCs, sampled 10 days after the yellow fever booster vaccination. This sequence was found in a man aged 18 to 30 who received the YFV17D yellow fever vaccine.

In DNA, the CDR3 is TGTGCCAGCAGCCCGGGATTCAACACTGAAGCTTTCTTT. Its protein product is CASSPGFNTEAFF. The chain links TRBV7-2 to TRBJ1-1; no clear D gene. The germline CDR1 and CDR2 sequences are SGHTA and FQGNSA. V gave up 5 bases and J gave up 2 bases, with 9 bases separating them. The CDR3 is 13 amino acids.